These 17 T cell receptor beta chains came from one sample sequenced in a study of cytomegalovirus exposure and HLA in healthy donors (dated by TCRdb to about 2017). Library method: the immunoSEQ multiplex PCR assay. For the multiplex PCR, a mixture combining 60 forward primers for TCR Vbeta segments and 13 reverse primers for TCR Jbeta segments was used. Sourced from immuneACCESS, this table was stored by TCRdb with only in-frame sequences that have V and J called. A share of the clones is absent; for the studies checked, an unresolved V gene accounts for under half, and the remainder has no known explanation. This sample has about 210,000 clones in its table, and approximately 78% of those were observed once. The ten most abundant clones make up about 0.5% of the sample. Sequenced sample: PBMCs. The source is a boy aged 5-17 years in good health and CMV-seronegative.

The chain has TRBV2 and TRBJ1-1, with 9 nucleotides matching TRBD1. This CDR3 region has 16 residues. CDR1 and CDR2 from the germline V gene are SNHLY and FYNNEI. J gave up 5 bases and V 2 bases, and 9 bases lay outside the gene matches. Here the CDR3 reads CASSENGGTGITEAFF. The CDR3 DNA reads as TGTGCCAGCAGTGAAAACGGCGGGACAGGGATAACTGAAGCTTTCTTT.

This clone has only one observation. V is TRBV6-6 and J is TRBJ2-7; 8 positions agree with TRBD1. Looked up from germline, CDR1 is MNHNY and CDR2 is SVGAGI (reference sequence). V dropped 6 bases and J dropped 6; count of bases not matched to a gene: 13. The CDR3 has 15 amino acids. The CDR3 DNA reads as TGTGCCAGCAGCACTTACGACAGGGGAGGCGGCGAGCAGTACTTC. This translates into CASSTYDRGGGEQYF.

The chain joins TRBV5-1 to TRBJ2-3, with TRBD2 matching over 11 bases. The CDR3 has 16 amino acids. The J segment lost 7 bases and the V segment lost 3 bases, leaving 10 bases of the junction unmatched. The germline CDR1 and CDR2 sequences are SGHRS and YFSETQ. CDR3 DNA: TGCGCCAGCAGCTCGAGTCTAGCGGGGGGACTTTATACGCAGTATTTT. Its translation: CASSSSLAGGLYTQYF.

The V and J genes are TRBV5-6 and TRBJ2-7; 9 bases match TRBD1. Per germline, CDR1 SGHDT and CDR2 YYEEEE. This CDR3 spans 17 amino acids. J gave up 5 bases and V 4 bases, and 16 bases lay outside the gene matches. The CDR3 nucleotides read TGTGCCAGCAGCGGGTTACAGGGGGCGCTAGTCTTCGACGAGCAGTACTTC. This translates into CASSGLQGALVFDEQYF.

This chain uses TRBV7-7 with TRBJ2-3; TRBD1 aligns across 11 bases. Losses at the gene ends were 5 bases for V and 5 bases for J; bases not matched to a gene: 6. Germline V gene sequence: CDR1 SSHAT, CDR2 FNYEAQ (reference sequence). The CDR3 length is 15 residues. The chain's CDR3 is CASSPDRGQGDTQYF. The CDR3 nucleotides read TGTGCCAGCAGCCCGGACAGGGGGCAAGGAGATACGCAGTATTTT.

The chain has TRBV4-1 and TRBJ1-2, with TRBD1 matching 8 bases. The J segment lost 2 bases and the V segment lost 2 bases, leaving 10 bases of the junction unmatched. The CDR3 loop spans 17 amino acids. Germline CDR1 is MGHRA and CDR2 is YSYEKL. In DNA, the CDR3 is TGCGCCAGCAGCCAACGAATTGGACAGGGACTGAACTATGGCTACACCTTC. This gives the protein CASSQRIGQGLNYGYTF.

This chain connects TRBV11-2 to TRBJ2-2, with 11 bases lining up with TRBD2. With V trimmed by 6 bases and J by 0 bases, 3 bases remained unmatched. The CDR3 has 16 residues. The germline gives CDR1 SGHAT, CDR2 FQNNGV. This CDR3 reads CASSRGLAANTGELFF. The CDR3 DNA is TGTGCCAGCAGTCGGGGACTAGCGGCGAACACCGGGGAGCTGTTTTTT. Full variable domain (outside the CDR3, taken from reference TRBV11-2 and TRBJ2-2): EAGVAQSPRYKIIEKRQSVAFWCNPISGHATLYWYQQILGQGPKLLIQFQNNGVVDDSQLPKDRFSAERLKGVDSTLKIQPAKLEDSAVYLCASSRGLAANTGELFFGEGSRLTVL.

Only a few counts were recorded for this clone. The rearrangement uses TRBV2 and TRBJ1-5, with a tentative D call TRBD1 (6 bases). The ends were cut back, 5 bases at V and 2 bases at J, with 13 bases in the middle. Germline CDR1 SNHLY, CDR2 FYNNEI. CDR3 length: 15 amino acids. The CDR3 reads CASSKDSNGNQPQHF. As DNA, the CDR3 is TGTGCCAGCAGTAAGGACAGTAATGGCAATCAGCCCCAGCATTTT.

This sequence joins TRBV27 and TRBJ2-2; 7 bases are shared with TRBD2. Germline V gene data show CDR1 as MNHEY and CDR2 as SMNVEV (reference sequence). This CDR3 has 15 amino acids. J lost 6 bases, V lost 6 bases, and 10 bases had no gene match. The CDR3 spells CASSPRGLAAGELFF. The CDR3 DNA follows: TGTGCCAGCAGCCCTCGAGGGCTAGCGGCCGGGGAGCTGTTTTTT.

The rearrangement links TRBV12-5 to TRBJ1-1; TRBD1 aligns across 11 bases. CDR1 is LGHNT, CDR2 FRNRAP, per germline. This CDR3 has 18 residues. V lost 6 bases, J lost 0 bases, and 12 bases stayed unmatched. This CDR3 is CASGHGQGARNMNTEAFF. In DNA, the CDR3 is TGTGCTAGTGGCCACGGACAGGGGGCCCGAAACATGAACACTGAAGCTTTCTTT.

This chain connects TRBV6-5 to TRBJ1-2, with 9 nucleotides matching TRBD1. The trim removed 6 bases at V and 8 bases at J, leaving 13 bases unmatched. The CDR3 runs to 15 residues. Looked up from germline, CDR1 is MNHEY and CDR2 is SVGAGI. The CDR3 protein is CASSLTGQGIWGYTF. The CDR3 DNA reads as TGTGCCAGCAGCCTTACCGGACAGGGGATTTGGGGCTACACCTTC.

The genes are TRBV19 and TRBJ1-2, with D possibly matching TRBD1 (5 bases). With 7 bases removed from V and 0 bases from J, the gap between germline ends came to 15 bases. CDR1 is LNHDA, CDR2 SQIVND, per germline (reference sequence). This CDR3 has 15 residues. The CDR3 sequence: CASKVGIGANYGYTF. The CDR3 bases are TGTGCCAGTAAAGTGGGGATAGGGGCTAACTATGGCTACACCTTC.

The chain couples TRBV4-2 to TRBJ2-7; D is possibly TRBD1 (7 bases). The CDR3 totals 16 residues. From germline, CDR1 is LGHNA and CDR2 YNFKEQ. V was pared by 1 base and J by 3 bases, with 16 bases between. As DNA, the CDR3 is TGTGCCAGCAGCCAAGTGGGGGGAACAGGGGACTACGAGCAGTACTTC. This codes for CASSQVGGTGDYEQYF.

This chain joins TRBV5-6 and TRBJ1-2, with D possibly TRBD1 on 5 matching bases. This CDR3 contains 13 residues. V lost 0 bases, J lost 8 bases, and 11 bases lay in between. Per germline, CDR1 SGHDT and CDR2 YYEEEE. The CDR3 nucleotides read TGTGCCAGCAGCTTGGCCTCGACAGCCGGCTACACCTTC. This gives the protein CASSLASTAGYTF.

V and J are TRBV2 and TRBJ2-7; 11 bases align to TRBD2. J lost 2 bases, V lost 2 bases, and 2 bases had no gene match. CDR1 and CDR2 (germline): SNHLY, FYNNEI. The CDR3 spans 15 residues. CDR3 sequence reads: CASSETGLAAYEQYF. CDR3 sequence (DNA): TGTGCCAGCAGTGAAACGGGACTAGCGGCCTACGAGCAGTACTTC. Full variable domain (remainder filled in from reference TRBV2 and TRBJ2-7): EPEVTQTPSHQVTQMGQEVILRCVPISNHLYFYWYRQILGQKVEFLVSFYNNEISEKSEIFDDQFSVERPDGSNFTLKIRSTKLEDSAMYFCASSETGLAAYEQYFGPGTRLTVT.

The chain joins TRBV11-3 to TRBJ2-7, with D hard to call. CDR1 SGHNT and CDR2 YENEEA come from the germline V gene. The CDR3 length is 15 residues. V lost 1 base, J lost 1 base, and 11 bases lay in between. CDR3 sequence reads: CASSLGRQRSYEQYF. DNA for the CDR3: TGTGCCAGCAGCTTAGGACGACAACGTTCCTACGAGCAGTACTTC.

This sequence joins TRBV29-1 and TRBJ2-3, with 9 bases lining up with TRBD2. The J segment lost 0 bases and the V segment lost 2 bases, leaving 12 bases of the junction unmatched. The CDR3 has 18 residues. Germline V CDR1 and CDR2: SQVTM, ANQGSEA. CDR3 DNA: TGCAGCGTTGAAAGACACCTCCTTAGCGGGAGCAGCACAGATACGCAGTATTTT. As protein: CSVERHLLSGSSTDTQYF.